The entry below describes one T cell receptor beta chain. The antigen remains undetermined. The data were taken from a study of T cell repertoires in cytomegalovirus infection. Each CDR3 protein is one row after TCRdb ran MiXCR on the reads. The sample lists some 920,000 distinct CDR3 sequences; roughly 31% were seen once. V lost 3 bases and J lost 0, with 19 bases in between. The germline gives CDR1 SGHKS, CDR2 YYEKEE (reference sequence). This CDR3 has 18 amino acids. This sequence originates from a human donor in good health (CMV status not recorded). Some clones in this sample may be carry-over from other donors' samples. The sequencing here drew on cultured CD8+ T cells from PBMCs, taken from culture after CMV antigen stimulation. V gene TRBV5-5 combines with J gene TRBJ1-5; D is perhaps TRBD1 (6 bases). The CDR3 loop is CASSSRDITSYSNQPQHF. The CDR3 nucleotides read TGTGCCAGCAGCTCCCGGGACATCACCTCTTATAGCAATCAGCCCCAGCATTTT.